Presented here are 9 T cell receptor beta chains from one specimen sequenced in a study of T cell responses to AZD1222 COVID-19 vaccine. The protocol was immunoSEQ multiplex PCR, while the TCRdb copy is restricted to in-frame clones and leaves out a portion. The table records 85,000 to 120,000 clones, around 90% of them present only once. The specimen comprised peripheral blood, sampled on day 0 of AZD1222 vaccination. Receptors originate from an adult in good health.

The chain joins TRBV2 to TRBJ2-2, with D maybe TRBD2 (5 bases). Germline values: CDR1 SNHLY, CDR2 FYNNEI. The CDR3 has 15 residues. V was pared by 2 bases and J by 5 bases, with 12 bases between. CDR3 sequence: CASSETRTATGELFF. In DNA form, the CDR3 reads TGTGCCAGCAGTGAAACTCGGACTGCTACCGGGGAGCTGTTTTTT.

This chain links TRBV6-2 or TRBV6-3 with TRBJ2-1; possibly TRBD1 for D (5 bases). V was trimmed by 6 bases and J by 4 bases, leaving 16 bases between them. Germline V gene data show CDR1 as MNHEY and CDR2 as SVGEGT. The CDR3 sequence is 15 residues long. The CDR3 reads CASSQDSAQYNEQFF. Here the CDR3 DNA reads TGTGCCAGCAGCCAAGACAGTGCCCAATACAATGAGCAGTTCTTC.

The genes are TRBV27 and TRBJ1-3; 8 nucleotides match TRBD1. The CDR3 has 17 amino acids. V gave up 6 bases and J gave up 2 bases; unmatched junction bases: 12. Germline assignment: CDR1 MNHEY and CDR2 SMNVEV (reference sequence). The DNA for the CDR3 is TGTGCCAGCAGGCTTCAGGGGGCGAATTCGGCTGGAAACACCATATATTTT. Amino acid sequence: CASRLQGANSAGNTIYF.

The CDR3 reads CASSLLQQAGRGAFF. In nucleotides, the CDR3 is TGTGCCAGCAGCCTTCTTCAGCAGGCGGGTAGAGGAGCTTTCTTT. The chain carries TRBV7-8 and TRBJ1-1; D gene ambiguous. The CDR3 is 15 amino acids. Germline V lookup: CDR1 SGHVS, CDR2 FQNEAQ. V was trimmed by 5 bases and J by 10 bases, leaving 23 bases between them.

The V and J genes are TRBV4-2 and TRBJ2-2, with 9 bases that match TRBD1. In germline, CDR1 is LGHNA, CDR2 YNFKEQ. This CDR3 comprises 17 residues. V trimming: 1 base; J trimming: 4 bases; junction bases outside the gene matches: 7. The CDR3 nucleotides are TGTGCCAGCAGCCAAGTCACAGGGGGCGGTGGCACCGGGGAGCTGTTTTTT. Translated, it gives CASSQVTGGGGTGELFF.

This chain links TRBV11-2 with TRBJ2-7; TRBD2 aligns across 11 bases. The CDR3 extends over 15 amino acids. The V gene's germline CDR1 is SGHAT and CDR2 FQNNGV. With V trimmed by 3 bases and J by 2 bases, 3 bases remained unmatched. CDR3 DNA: TGTGCCAGCAGCTTGGGACTAGCGGCTACCTACGAGCAGTACTTC. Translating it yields CASSLGLAATYEQYF.

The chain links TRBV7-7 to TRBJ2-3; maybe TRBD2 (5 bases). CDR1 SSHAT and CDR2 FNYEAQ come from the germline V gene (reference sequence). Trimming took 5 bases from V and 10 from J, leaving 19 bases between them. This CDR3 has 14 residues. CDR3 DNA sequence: TGTGCCAGCAGCCCGACGGGGAGTTCGGGTTCGCAGTATTTT. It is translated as CASSPTGSSGSQYF.

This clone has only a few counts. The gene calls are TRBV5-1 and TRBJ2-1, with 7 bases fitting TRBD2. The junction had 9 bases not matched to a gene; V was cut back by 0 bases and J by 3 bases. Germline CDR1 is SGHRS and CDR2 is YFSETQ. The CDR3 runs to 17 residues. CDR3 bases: TGCGCCAGCAGCTTGGGTCTTGAGTGGGAGGGCTACAATGAGCAGTTCTTC. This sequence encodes CASSLGLEWEGYNEQFF.

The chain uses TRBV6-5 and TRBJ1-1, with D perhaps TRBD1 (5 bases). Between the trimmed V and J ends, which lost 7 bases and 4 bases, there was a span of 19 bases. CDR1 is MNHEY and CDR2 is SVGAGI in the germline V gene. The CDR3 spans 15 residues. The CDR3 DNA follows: TGTGCCAGCACCCTTCAGGGCATCCTGGGCACTGAAGCTTTCTTT. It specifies CASTLQGILGTEAFF.